The 28 T cell receptor beta chains below come from one sample, sequenced in a study of T-cell reconstitution after alpha-beta-depleted transplantation in children. During its preparation, the TCRbeta library received unique molecular identifiers. TCRdb re-called the PCR reads with MiXCR, one entry per CDR3 protein. The repertoire includes fewer than 400,000 distinct CDR3 sequences, roughly 20% of them detected once, and 3.5% to 4% sits in the top ten. The input for sequencing was PBMCs from the stem cell graft donor, taken from the stem cell graft. The receptor source for this set is a human donor who donated a stem cell graft to a child with acute myeloid leukemia.

The table lists this clonotype with a few counts. The chain joins TRBV28 to TRBJ2-3, with TRBD2 identical over 11 bases. J was trimmed by 6 bases and V by 4 bases; bases with no gene match: 12. Germline-derived CDR1 and CDR2 are MDHEN and SYDVKM. The CDR3 is 17 amino acids. CDR3 residues: CASSSPASGRLADTQYF. CDR3 in DNA: TGTGCCAGCAGTTCCCCGGCTAGCGGGAGGTTAGCCGATACGCAGTATTTT.

The rearrangement joins TRBV29-1 to TRBJ2-1, with TRBD2 matching over 8 bases. In germline, CDR1 is SQVTM, CDR2 ANQGSEA. J gave up 0 bases and V 5 bases, and 3 bases lay outside the gene matches. The CDR3 consists of 14 residues. CDR3 in amino acids: CSVNLAGSYNEQFF. For the CDR3, the DNA is TGCAGCGTTAACCTAGCGGGCTCCTACAATGAGCAGTTCTTC.

Only a few counts were recorded for this clonotype. The J gene is TRBJ2-3, the V gene TRBV10-3; D possibly corresponds to TRBD1 (6 bases). V lost 7 bases to trimming and J lost 4 bases, with 21 bases between them. Germline-derived CDR1 and CDR2 are ENHRY and SYGVKD. The CDR3 contains 16 residues. This CDR3 is CAITRRGRGVSDTQYF. The DNA of the CDR3 is TGTGCCATCACCCGACGGGGCAGGGGAGTCTCAGATACGCAGTATTTT.

The table lists this clonotype with a count of one. The J gene is TRBJ2-4, the V gene TRBV7-9; D remains ambiguous. The CDR3 extends over 15 amino acids. Per the germline V gene, CDR1 is SEHNR and CDR2 is FQNEAQ (reference sequence). Trimming cost V 1 base and J 2 bases, with 9 bases left between them. CDR3 residues: CASSLEQGPKNIQYF. The CDR3 DNA reads TGTGCCAGCAGCTTAGAGCAAGGCCCCAAAAACATTCAGTACTTC.

The chain links TRBV12-3 or TRBV12-4 to TRBJ1-1; D possibly corresponds to TRBD1 (6 bases). V was trimmed by 7 bases and J by 4 bases, leaving 19 bases between them. This CDR3 comprises 15 residues. The CDR3 spells CASTSSGARGTEAFF. Written as DNA, the CDR3 is TGTGCCAGCACCTCGTCGGGGGCCAGGGGCACTGAAGCTTTCTTT.

This clonotype appeared many times. The chain combines TRBV20-1 with TRBJ2-7, with 8 bases identical to TRBD2. The CDR3 extends over 15 amino acids. J lost 1 base, V lost 5 bases, and 10 bases had no gene match. Germline CDR1 and CDR2: DFQATT and SNEGSKA (reference sequence). The DNA for the CDR3 is TGCAGTGCTCCCCCCAGCGGGAGCCTGTCCTACGAGCAGTACTTC. It is translated as CSAPPSGSLSYEQYF.

The V call is TRBV12-3 or TRBV12-4, the J call TRBJ2-1; the match to TRBD2 covers 8 bases. J gave up 5 bases and V 1 base, and 4 bases lay outside the gene matches. This CDR3 contains 15 residues. The CDR3 loop reads CASSLGAGAHNEQFF. CDR3 DNA sequence: TGTGCCAGCAGTTTAGGAGCGGGGGCTCACAATGAGCAGTTCTTC.

This clonotype was seen only a few times. The V call is TRBV20-1, the J call TRBJ2-3; 11 bases agree with TRBD2. The CDR3 totals 16 residues. Germline V CDR1 and CDR2: DFQATT, SNEGSKA (reference sequence). V was clipped by 6 bases and J by 0 bases; unmatched bases: 8. The CDR3 is CSAARLAGTSTDTQYF. The DNA of the CDR3 is TGCAGTGCCGCGAGACTAGCGGGAACTAGCACAGATACGCAGTATTTT.

The chain uses TRBV5-1 and TRBJ2-1; a possible D gene is TRBD2 (6 bases). Trimming stripped 0 bases from V and 5 bases from J, with 9 bases between. Germline CDR1 and CDR2: SGHRS and YFSETQ. There are 14 residues in the CDR3. CDR3 in amino acids: CASSLVSGDNEQFF. The CDR3 DNA reads as TGCGCCAGCAGCTTGGTTTCGGGGGACAATGAGCAGTTCTTC. Together with reference TRBV5-1 and TRBJ2-1, the CDR3 gives the full variable domain: KAGVTQTPRYLIKTRGQQVTLSCSPISGHRSVSWYQQTPGQGLQFLFEYFSETQRNKGNFPGRFSGRQFSNSRSEMNVSTLELGDSALYLCASSLVSGDNEQFFGPGTRLTVL.

The chain links TRBV20-1 to TRBJ1-1, with a tentative D call TRBD1 (6 bases). CDR3 length equals 12 residues. Trimming removed 3 bases at V and 8 bases at J, with 13 bases between. CDR1 DFQATT and CDR2 SNEGSKA come from the germline V gene (reference sequence). The DNA of the CDR3 is TGCAGTGCTAGTCCGCTGGGGGCGGAAGCTTTCTTT. Amino acids: CSASPLGAEAFF.

The J gene is TRBJ1-2, the V gene TRBV28; D is undetermined. The CDR3 consists of 15 residues. Germline V gives CDR1 MDHEN, CDR2 SYDVKM. Trimming took off 2 bases at V and 5 bases at J, with 15 bases between the two ends. Written as DNA, the CDR3 is TGTGCCAGCAGTTTAAAGGGAAGTGGCTGGTATGGCTACACCTTC. It codes for CASSLKGSGWYGYTF.

The chain joins TRBV5-1 to TRBJ1-1, with TRBD1 as a possible D gene (5 bases). Germline-derived CDR1 and CDR2 are SGHRS and YFSETQ. The CDR3 sequence is 14 residues long. Trimming removed 4 bases from V and 1 base from J, with 11 bases in between. The DNA for the CDR3 is TGCGCCAGCAGCAATTCCGGGGCGAACACTGAAGCTTTCTTT. This codes for CASSNSGANTEAFF.

The V call is TRBV15, the J call TRBJ1-5; TRBD1 aligns across 9 bases. This CDR3 region has 20 residues. The germline CDR1 and CDR2 sequences are LNHNV and YYDKDF (reference sequence). With 1 base clipped from V and 2 bases from J, the junction kept 15 bases outside the gene matches. The CDR3 reads CATSRGPPGQGDLRNQPQHF. For the CDR3, the DNA is TGTGCCACCAGCAGAGGGCCCCCGGGACAGGGAGATCTACGCAATCAGCCCCAGCATTTT.

V is TRBV28 and J is TRBJ1-5; weak D call: TRBD1 (6 bases). The ends were cut back, 4 bases at V and 3 bases at J, with 13 bases in the middle. Germline loops: CDR1 MDHEN, CDR2 SYDVKM. The CDR3 runs to 15 residues. CDR3 nucleotide sequence: TGTGCCAGCAGTTCGGGGGCAGCTTTCAATCAGCCCCAGCATTTT. Its protein is CASSSGAAFNQPQHF.

This clonotype was seen more than once but under ten times. V and J are TRBV20-1 and TRBJ1-5; maybe TRBD1 (5 bases). Germline loops: CDR1 DFQATT, CDR2 SNEGSKA (reference sequence). The CDR3 runs to 15 residues. V lost 2 bases, J lost 0 bases, and 11 bases lay in between. The CDR3 loop is CSARLRGDSNQPQHF. The CDR3 DNA follows: TGCAGTGCTAGACTTCGGGGCGATAGCAATCAGCCCCAGCATTTT.

This clonotype was observed a few times. The chain has TRBV4-1 and TRBJ2-7; no reliable D call. Trimming took 0 bases from V and 0 from J, leaving 6 bases between them. CDR1 MGHRA and CDR2 YSYEKL come from the germline V gene. The CDR3 runs to 14 residues. CDR3 nucleotide sequence: TGCGCCAGCAGCCAAGAATGGTCCTCCTACGAGCAGTACTTC. Its translation: CASSQEWSSYEQYF.

This clonotype was seen a few times. This sequence joins TRBV20-1 and TRBJ2-3; D gene ambiguous. CDR3 length: 13 residues. Per the germline V gene, CDR1 is DFQATT and CDR2 is SNEGSKA (reference sequence). Trimming removed 6 bases from V and 7 bases from J, with 17 bases in between. CDR3 coding DNA: TGCAGTGCACTACCGGGCTCTCCTAATACGCAGTATTTT. Translating it yields CSALPGSPNTQYF.

This clonotype occurred a few times. This chain links TRBV7-8 with TRBJ2-3; a weak D match, TRBD2 (5 bases). V was clipped by 1 base and J by 2 bases, with 13 bases between them. CDR3 length: 16 residues. Germline V lookup: CDR1 SGHVS, CDR2 FQNEAQ. Here the CDR3 reads CASSLEGSLATDTQYF. CDR3 nucleotides: TGTGCCAGCAGCTTAGAAGGCAGCCTAGCCACAGATACGCAGTATTTT.

The rearrangement joins TRBV20-1 to TRBJ2-3, with TRBD2 identical over 12 bases. The CDR3 is 14 residues long. V was clipped by 8 bases and J by 3 bases; unmatched bases: 6. The germline gives CDR1 DFQATT, CDR2 SNEGSKA (reference sequence). CDR3 sequence (DNA): TGCAGTACTCTGACTAGCGGGGGAACAGATACGCAGTATTTT. Translating gives CSTLTSGGTDTQYF.

V and J are TRBV12-3 or TRBV12-4 and TRBJ2-2; 10 bases agree with TRBD2. This CDR3 spans 16 amino acids. Trimming cost V 6 bases and J 2 bases; bases outside gene matches: 6. The CDR3 DNA follows: TGTGCCAGCAGCCGTACTAGCGGGGCCAACACCGGGGAGCTGTTTTTT. Its protein is CASSRTSGANTGELFF.

The sample holds a few counts of this clonotype. The rearrangement links TRBV12-3 or TRBV12-4 to TRBJ1-6; D ambiguous. V shed 4 bases and J shed 2 bases, with 3 bases lying between them. This CDR3 has 13 residues. The chain's CDR3 is CASSSTYNSPLHF. The CDR3 DNA is TGTGCCAGCAGTTCTACCTATAATTCACCCCTCCACTTT.

This clonotype occurred a few times. The gene calls are TRBV12-3 or TRBV12-4 and TRBJ2-5, with unresolved D. V was cut by 1 base and J by 7 bases, with 13 bases left in between. The CDR3 is made up of 14 amino acids. The CDR3 protein is CASSLDGRRATQYF. As DNA, the CDR3 is TGTGCCAGCAGTTTAGACGGCAGAAGAGCGACCCAGTACTTC.

In its sample, this clonotype was seen a few times. The V and J genes are TRBV7-2 and TRBJ2-1, with a weak D call TRBD1 (5 bases). The CDR3 has 15 residues. Germline assignment: CDR1 SGHTA and CDR2 FQGNSA. Trimming stripped 1 base from V and 1 base from J, with 8 bases between. This CDR3 is CASSLERQSYNEQFF. CDR3 sequence (DNA): TGTGCCAGCAGCTTAGAGAGACAGTCCTACAATGAGCAGTTCTTC. Full variable domain (outside the CDR3, taken from reference TRBV7-2 and TRBJ2-1): GAGVSQSPSNKVTEKGKDVELRCDPISGHTALYWYRQSLGQGLEFLIYFQGNSAPDKSGLPSDRFSAERTGGSVSTLTIQRTQQEDSAVYLCASSLERQSYNEQFFGPGTRLTVL.

This chain uses TRBV20-1 with TRBJ2-3; maybe TRBD2 (5 bases). V lost 2 bases to trimming and J lost 2 bases, with 29 bases between them. Germline V lookup: CDR1 DFQATT, CDR2 SNEGSKA (reference sequence). CDR3 length: 20 amino acids. The CDR3 loop is CSARSGAEGIPGTPTDTQYF. In DNA, the CDR3 is TGCAGTGCTAGATCCGGAGCTGAGGGTATCCCAGGCACCCCCACAGATACGCAGTATTTT.

The chain links TRBV29-1 to TRBJ2-3; weak D call: TRBD1 (5 bases). Germline lookup yields CDR1 SQVTM and CDR2 ANQGSEA. The CDR3 extends over 13 amino acids. The ends were cut back, 7 bases at V and 2 bases at J, with 13 bases in the middle. The CDR3 spells CSAKGVLTDTQYF. Here the CDR3 DNA reads TGCAGCGCTAAAGGGGTACTCACAGATACGCAGTATTTT.

This clonotype was seen more than once but under ten times. V usage is TRBV6-5 and J usage is TRBJ2-1, with 9 bases fitting TRBD2. Germline V lookup: CDR1 MNHEY, CDR2 SVGAGI. The CDR3 has 17 amino acids. Trimming took 0 bases from V and 4 from J; bases not matched to a gene: 7. The DNA for the CDR3 is TGTGCCAGCAGTTACTCGGCCCTAGCGGGGTCATACAATGAGCAGTTCTTC. This gives the protein CASSYSALAGSYNEQFF.

This chain links TRBV5-1 with TRBJ1-5, with a weak D call TRBD1 (6 bases). The CDR3 sequence is 14 residues long. Deletions cut 0 bases from V and 3 bases from J, with 7 bases between. Per the germline V gene, CDR1 is SGHRS and CDR2 is YFSETQ. The CDR3 bases are TGCGCCAGCAGCTTGGGGGACAACAATCAGCCCCAGCATTTT. The encoded protein is CASSLGDNNQPQHF.

V is TRBV12-3 or TRBV12-4 and J is TRBJ2-3; 10 positions agree with TRBD2. This CDR3 contains 18 residues. Trimming removed 7 bases from V and 2 bases from J; junction bases left unmatched: 15. The CDR3 DNA is TGTGCCAGCACCCCTAGTCCACCGAGCGGGAGGGTCACAGATACGCAGTATTTT. The encoded protein is CASTPSPPSGRVTDTQYF.